This TCR beta chain was identified during a study of lymphopenia after photon versus proton radiotherapy. The junction had 13 bases not matched to a gene; V was cut back by 4 bases and J by 7 bases. The CDR3 is 16 amino acids. Germline V gene lookup returns CDR1 SGHDN and CDR2 FVKESK. Profiled with immunoSEQ multiplex PCR; TCRdb holds only in-frame clones, not every one. The table includes 150,000 to 200,000 clones, about 88% detected once. The genes are TRBV14 and TRBJ2-1, with TRBD2 identical over 7 bases. The input for sequencing was peripheral blood, taken from a patient treated with photon-based radiotherapy. The receptor was derived from a man aged 45 to 65 with gastric cancer. CDR3 loop: CASSRLRLAPGNEQFF. CDR3 sequence (DNA): TGTGCCAGCAGCCGATTAAGACTAGCCCCTGGGAATGAGCAGTTCTTC.